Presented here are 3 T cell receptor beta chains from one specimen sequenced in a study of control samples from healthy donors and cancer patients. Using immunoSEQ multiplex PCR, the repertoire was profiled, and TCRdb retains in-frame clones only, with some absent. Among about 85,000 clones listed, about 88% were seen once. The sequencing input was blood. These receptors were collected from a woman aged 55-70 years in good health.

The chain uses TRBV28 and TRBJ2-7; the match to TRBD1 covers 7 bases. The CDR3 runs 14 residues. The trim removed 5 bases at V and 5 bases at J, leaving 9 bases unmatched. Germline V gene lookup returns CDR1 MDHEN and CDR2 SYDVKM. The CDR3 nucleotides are TGTGCCAGCAGTACATCGACAGGGATCCACGAGCAGTACTTC. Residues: CASSTSTGIHEQYF.

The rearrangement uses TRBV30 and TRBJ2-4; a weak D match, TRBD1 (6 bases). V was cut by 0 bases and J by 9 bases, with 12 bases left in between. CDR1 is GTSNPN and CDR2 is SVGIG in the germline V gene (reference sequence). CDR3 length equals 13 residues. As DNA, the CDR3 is TGTGCCTGGAGTGTACAGGGAGCGCCCATTCAGTACTTC. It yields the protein CAWSVQGAPIQYF. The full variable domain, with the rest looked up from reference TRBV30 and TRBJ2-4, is SQTIHQWPATLVQPVGSPLSLECTVEGTSNPNLYWYRQAAGRGLQLLFYSVGIGQISSEVPQNLSASRPQDRQFILSSKKLLLSDSGFYLCAWSVQGAPIQYFGAGTRLSVL.

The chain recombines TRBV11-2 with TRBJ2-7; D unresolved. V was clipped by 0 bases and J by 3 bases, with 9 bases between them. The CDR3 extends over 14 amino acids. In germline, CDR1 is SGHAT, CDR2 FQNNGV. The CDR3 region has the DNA TGTGCCAGCAGCTTAGATTCCTCGAACTACGAGCAGTACTTC. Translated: CASSLDSSNYEQYF. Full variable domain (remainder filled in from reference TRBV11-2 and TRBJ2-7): EAGVAQSPRYKIIEKRQSVAFWCNPISGHATLYWYQQILGQGPKLLIQFQNNGVVDDSQLPKDRFSAERLKGVDSTLKIQPAKLEDSAVYLCASSLDSSNYEQYFGPGTRLTVT.